Shown below are 21 T cell receptor beta chains from a single sample sequenced in a study of siplizumab effects on memory and regulatory T cells. The data were produced by immunoSEQ multiplex PCR, yet TCRdb's version contains in-frame clones alone and is incomplete. The sample has approximately 58,000 clones, approximately 93% seen once; the top ten hold approximately 38%. Sequencing was carried out using CD8+ T cells sorted from blood. The receptors shown here come from a human donor in good health.

The V gene is TRBV19, the J gene TRBJ1-4, with D unresolved. The CDR3 contains 14 residues. Germline V gene sequence: CDR1 LNHDA, CDR2 SQIVND (reference sequence). Trimming left V 6 bases short and J 0 bases short, with 8 bases between. The DNA of the CDR3 is TGTGCCAGTAGCACGACTGCAACTAATGAAAAACTGTTTTTT. The encoded protein is CASSTTATNEKLFF.

The chain uses TRBV7-6 and TRBJ2-1; no reliable D call. Trimming pared 1 base from V and 9 bases from J, leaving 7 bases between. The CDR3 is 12 amino acids. Germline lookup yields CDR1 SGHVS and CDR2 FNYEAQ. CDR3 sequence reads: CASSLDWGEQFF. DNA for the CDR3: TGTGCCAGCAGCTTAGACTGGGGTGAGCAGTTCTTC.

This chain joins TRBV27 and TRBJ2-3; 10 nucleotides match TRBD1. The length of the CDR3 is 15 residues. Germline lookup yields CDR1 MNHEY and CDR2 SMNVEV (reference sequence). V dropped 4 bases and J dropped 2; count of bases not matched to a gene: 3. Here the CDR3 reads CASSWGTGATDTQYF. The CDR3 DNA reads as TGTGCCAGCAGTTGGGGGACAGGGGCCACAGATACGCAGTATTTT.

The chain recombines TRBV13 with TRBJ1-4; 8 bases match TRBD1. The CDR3 runs to 16 residues. In germline, CDR1 is PRHDT, CDR2 FYEKMQ (reference sequence). The V segment lost 0 bases and the J segment 7 bases; nucleotides outside the gene matches: 7. CDR3 in amino acids: CASSLGQGAGIEKLFF. CDR3 bases: TGTGCCAGCAGCTTAGGGCAGGGGGCTGGGATTGAAAAACTGTTTTTT.

This chain connects TRBV19 to TRBJ2-2; maybe TRBD2 (5 bases). Trimming removed 5 bases at V and 1 base at J, with 5 bases between. The V gene's germline CDR1 is LNHDA and CDR2 SQIVND (reference sequence). The CDR3 totals 13 residues. For the CDR3, the DNA is TGTGCCAGTAGTCGGGGGAACACCGGGGAGCTGTTTTTT. It is translated as CASSRGNTGELFF.

The chain has TRBV7-8 and TRBJ2-7, with D possibly TRBD2 on 7 matching bases. CDR3 length: 16 amino acids. Trimming removed 5 bases from V and 6 bases from J, with 23 bases in between. Germline values: CDR1 SGHVS, CDR2 FQNEAQ. The CDR3 DNA is TGTGCCAGCAGCCCGGGTCGGGGGGCGCGTCCAACCGAGCAGTACTTC. It translates to CASSPGRGARPTEQYF.

The chain employs TRBV30 and TRBJ2-4; TRBD1 might be the D (6 bases). The germline V gene has CDR1 GTSNPN and CDR2 SVGIG (reference sequence). V was shortened by 3 bases and J by 4 bases, with 10 bases between the two germline ends. The CDR3 has 13 amino acids. The CDR3 here is CAWRRQGKNIQYF. CDR3 DNA sequence: TGTGCCTGGAGAAGGCAGGGGAAAAACATTCAGTACTTC.

V usage is TRBV7-9 and J usage is TRBJ2-7; no clear D gene. Trimming took off 1 base at V and 6 bases at J, with 7 bases between the two ends. The CDR3 totals 12 residues. Germline lookup yields CDR1 SEHNR and CDR2 FQNEAQ (reference sequence). The DNA for the CDR3 is TGTGCCAGCAGCTTAGGGGGTGGCGAGCAGTACTTC. Translation gives CASSLGGGEQYF.

V is TRBV9 and J is TRBJ1-2; no clear D gene. This CDR3 has 13 residues. CDR1 is SGDLS, CDR2 YYNGEE, per germline. Trimming took 4 bases from V and 3 from J, leaving 10 bases between them. This CDR3 is CASSLMGDYGYTF. The CDR3 DNA sequence: TGTGCCAGCAGCCTCATGGGCGACTATGGCTACACCTTC.

The chain uses TRBV4-3 and TRBJ2-7; TRBD1 might be the D (5 bases). Trimming pared 4 bases from V and 1 base from J, leaving 8 bases between. Germline V gene data show CDR1 as LGHNA and CDR2 as YSLEER. This CDR3 contains 13 residues. The CDR3 is CASSPTESYEQYF. Written as DNA, the CDR3 is TGCGCCAGCAGCCCGACAGAGTCCTACGAGCAGTACTTC.

This chain links TRBV19 with TRBJ2-3, with unresolved D. V was pared by 6 bases and J by 6 bases, with 10 bases between. CDR1 LNHDA and CDR2 SQIVND come from the germline V gene (reference sequence). The length of the CDR3 is 12 residues. CDR3 DNA sequence: TGTGCCAGTAGGCCTGCAGCGGATACGCAGTATTTT. Translated, it gives CASRPAADTQYF.

The rearrangement links TRBV2 to TRBJ2-5, with TRBD2 matching 7 bases. With V trimmed by 6 bases and J by 3 bases, 16 bases remained unmatched. From germline, CDR1 is SNHLY and CDR2 FYNNEI. The CDR3 has 17 residues. The CDR3 DNA reads TGTGCCAGCAGCCTCTACCCGACTAGCAGGAGAGAAGAGACCCAGTACTTC. It yields the protein CASSLYPTSRREETQYF.

The chain links TRBV13 to TRBJ1-1, with D possibly TRBD1 on 6 matching bases. The CDR3 loop spans 15 amino acids. Looked up from germline, CDR1 is PRHDT and CDR2 is FYEKMQ (reference sequence). V lost 1 base and J 5 bases, leaving 14 bases between the germline ends. CDR3 nucleotide sequence: TGTGCCAGCAGCTTAGATGGGGGGCGGTATACTGAAGCTTTCTTT. Protein: CASSLDGGRYTEAFF.

The CDR3 spells CASSLGGLPGNTIYF. CDR3 coding DNA: TGTGCCAGCAGCTTAGGTGGATTACCTGGAAACACCATATATTTT. This rearrangement joins TRBV7-9 to TRBJ1-3; D remains ambiguous. The germline V gene encodes CDR1 SEHNR and CDR2 FQNEAQ (reference sequence). CDR3 length: 15 amino acids. V lost 1 base and J lost 2, with 9 bases in between.

The rearrangement links TRBV15 to TRBJ1-1; maybe TRBD1 (6 bases). The ends were cut back, 8 bases at V and 0 bases at J, with 10 bases in the middle. Germline CDR1 reads LNHNV; CDR2 reads YYDKDF (reference sequence). The CDR3 loop spans 13 amino acids. CDR3 region: CATGQGMNTEAFF. DNA of the CDR3: TGTGCCACCGGGCAGGGGATGAACACTGAAGCTTTCTTT.

The rearrangement links TRBV6-1 to TRBJ1-5; 7 nucleotides agree with TRBD1. This CDR3 region has 15 residues. With V trimmed by 1 base and J by 6 bases, 6 bases remained unmatched. From germline, CDR1 is MNHNS and CDR2 SASEGT. The CDR3 reads CASSEVQGEGQPQHF. CDR3 nucleotide sequence: TGTGCCAGCAGTGAAGTCCAGGGGGAGGGTCAGCCCCAGCATTTT.

V is TRBV19 and J is TRBJ2-7; maybe TRBD2 (5 bases). V gave up 5 bases and J gave up 3 bases, with 11 bases separating them. Per germline, CDR1 LNHDA and CDR2 SQIVND (reference sequence). This CDR3 is 13 amino acids long. CDR3 amino acids: CASSPGLNYEQYF. The DNA of the CDR3 is TGTGCCAGTAGTCCCGGACTGAACTACGAGCAGTACTTC.

This chain links TRBV30 with TRBJ2-6; 9 positions agree with TRBD1. The CDR3 loop spans 19 amino acids. V trimming: 1 base; J trimming: 0 bases; junction bases outside the gene matches: 10. Germline CDR1 GTSNPN, CDR2 SVGIG (reference sequence). The CDR3 nucleotides are TGTGCCTGGAGTGGACAGGGGGTCAGGTATAGCTCTGGGGCCAACGTCCTGACTTTC. As protein: CAWSGQGVRYSSGANVLTF.

A word on this clone: At one boundary the junction diverges from the germline segment, which might be a read error. The chain couples TRBV10-3 to TRBJ2-7, with 10 nucleotides matching TRBD2. CDR3 size: 15 residues. Germline CDR1 reads ENHRY; CDR2 reads SYGVKD. CDR3: CASSYASGSGYEQYF. The CDR3 coding sequence is TGTGCCAGCAGTTACGCTAGCGGGAGTGGGTACGAGCAGTACTTC.

The rearrangement uses TRBV30 and TRBJ2-2; D may be TRBD1 (5 bases). The CDR3 contains 12 residues. V was cut by 2 bases and J by 6 bases, with 7 bases left in between. Germline-derived CDR1 and CDR2 are GTSNPN and SVGIG (reference sequence). CDR3 residues: CAWSSGSGELFF. The CDR3 DNA follows: TGTGCCTGGAGTTCAGGGTCCGGGGAGCTGTTTTTT.

This clone was picked up one time. This chain connects TRBV25-1 to TRBJ1-2; D is perhaps TRBD1 (5 bases). V lost 6 bases, J lost 4 bases, and 6 bases lay in between. This CDR3 is 11 amino acids long. CDR1 MGHDK and CDR2 SYGVNS come from the germline V gene. The CDR3 region is CASSGGYGYTF. CDR3 bases: TGTGCCAGCAGCGGGGGCTATGGCTACACCTTC.